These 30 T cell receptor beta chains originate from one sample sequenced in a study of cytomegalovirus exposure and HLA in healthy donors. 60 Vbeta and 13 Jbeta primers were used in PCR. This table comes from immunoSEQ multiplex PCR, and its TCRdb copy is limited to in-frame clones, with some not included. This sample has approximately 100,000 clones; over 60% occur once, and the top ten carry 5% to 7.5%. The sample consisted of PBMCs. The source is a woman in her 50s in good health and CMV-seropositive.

This CDR3 reads CASSPNLGQGQETQYF. CDR3 nucleotide sequence: TGTGCCAGCAGCCCCAACCTCGGACAGGGGCAAGAGACCCAGTACTTC. J is TRBJ2-5 and V is TRBV2; 9 bases line up with TRBD1. J was trimmed by 2 bases and V by 6 bases; bases with no gene match: 10. Germline V gives CDR1 SNHLY, CDR2 FYNNEI. The CDR3 extends over 16 amino acids.

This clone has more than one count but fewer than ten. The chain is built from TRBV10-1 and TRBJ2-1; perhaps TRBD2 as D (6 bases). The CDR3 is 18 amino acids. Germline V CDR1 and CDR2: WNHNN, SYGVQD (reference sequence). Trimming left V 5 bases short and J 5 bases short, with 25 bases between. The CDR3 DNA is TGCGCCAGCAGTCGATCCCTTCCAACTAGCCGCATTAACAATGAGCAGTTCTTC. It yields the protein CASSRSLPTSRINNEQFF.

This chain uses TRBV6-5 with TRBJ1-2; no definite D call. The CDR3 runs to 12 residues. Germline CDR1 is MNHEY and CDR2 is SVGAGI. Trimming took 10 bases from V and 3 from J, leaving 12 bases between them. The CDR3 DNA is TGTGCCACTAATACAGCGGACTATGGCTACACCTTC. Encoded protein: CATNTADYGYTF.

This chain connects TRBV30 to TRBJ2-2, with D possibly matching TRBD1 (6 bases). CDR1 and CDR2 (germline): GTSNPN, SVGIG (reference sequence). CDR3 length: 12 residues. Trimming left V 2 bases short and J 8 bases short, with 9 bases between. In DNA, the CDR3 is TGTGCCTGGAGTTCTGGGACAGGGGAGCTGTTTTTT. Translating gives CAWSSGTGELFF.

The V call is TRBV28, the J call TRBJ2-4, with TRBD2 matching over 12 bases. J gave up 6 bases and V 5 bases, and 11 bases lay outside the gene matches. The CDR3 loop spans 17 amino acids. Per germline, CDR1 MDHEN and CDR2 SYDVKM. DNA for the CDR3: TGTGCCAGCAGTCCTTCTGAAGGACTAGCGGGGATAAACATTCAGTACTTC. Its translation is CASSPSEGLAGINIQYF.

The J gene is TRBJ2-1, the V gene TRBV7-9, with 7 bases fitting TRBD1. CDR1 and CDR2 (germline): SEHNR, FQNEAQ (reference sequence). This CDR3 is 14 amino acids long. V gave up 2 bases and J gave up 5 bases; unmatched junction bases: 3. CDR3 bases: TGTGCCAGCAGCTTACCCCAGGGGGACAATGAGCAGTTCTTC. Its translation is CASSLPQGDNEQFF.

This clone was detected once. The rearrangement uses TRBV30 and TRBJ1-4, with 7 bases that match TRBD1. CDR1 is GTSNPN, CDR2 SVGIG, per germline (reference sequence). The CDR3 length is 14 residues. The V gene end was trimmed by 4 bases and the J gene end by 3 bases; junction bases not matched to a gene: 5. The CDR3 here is CAWKSQGANEKLFF. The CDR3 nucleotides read TGTGCCTGGAAGAGCCAGGGGGCTAATGAAAAACTGTTTTTT. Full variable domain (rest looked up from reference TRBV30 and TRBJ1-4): SQTIHQWPATLVQPVGSPLSLECTVEGTSNPNLYWYRQAAGRGLQLLFYSVGIGQISSEVPQNLSASRPQDRQFILSSKKLLLSDSGFYLCAWKSQGANEKLFFGSGTQLSVL.

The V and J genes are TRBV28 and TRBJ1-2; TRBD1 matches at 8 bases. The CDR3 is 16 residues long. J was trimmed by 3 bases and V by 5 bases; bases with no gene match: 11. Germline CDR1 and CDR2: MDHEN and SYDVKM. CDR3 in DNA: TGTGCCAGCAGTCAAACAGACAGGGGAGGAGACTATGGCTACACCTTC. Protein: CASSQTDRGGDYGYTF.

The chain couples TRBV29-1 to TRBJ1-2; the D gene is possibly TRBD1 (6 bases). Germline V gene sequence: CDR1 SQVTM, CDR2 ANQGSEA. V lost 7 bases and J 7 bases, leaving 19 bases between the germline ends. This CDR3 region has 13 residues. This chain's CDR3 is CSAEQRGSRGYTF. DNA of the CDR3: TGCAGCGCCGAGCAGAGGGGGAGTCGTGGCTACACCTTC.

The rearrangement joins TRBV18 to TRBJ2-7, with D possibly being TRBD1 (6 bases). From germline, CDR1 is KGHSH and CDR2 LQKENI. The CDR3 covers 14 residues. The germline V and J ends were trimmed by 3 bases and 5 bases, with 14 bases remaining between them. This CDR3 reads CASSPSRGADEQYF. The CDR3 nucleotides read TGTGCCAGCTCACCTAGCAGGGGAGCGGACGAGCAGTACTTC.

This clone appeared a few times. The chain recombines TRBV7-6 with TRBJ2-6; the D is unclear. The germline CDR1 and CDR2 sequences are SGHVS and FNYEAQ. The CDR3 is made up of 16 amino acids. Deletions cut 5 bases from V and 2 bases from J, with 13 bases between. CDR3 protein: CASSLIPRAGANVLTF. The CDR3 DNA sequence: TGTGCCAGCAGCCTTATTCCCCGGGCTGGGGCCAACGTCCTGACTTTC.

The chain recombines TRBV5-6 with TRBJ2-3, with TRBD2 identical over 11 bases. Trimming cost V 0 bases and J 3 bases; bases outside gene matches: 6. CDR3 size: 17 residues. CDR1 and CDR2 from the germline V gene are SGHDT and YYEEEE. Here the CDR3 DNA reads TGTGCCAGCAGCTTGGTCCCCACTAGCGGGGGAACAGATACGCAGTATTTT. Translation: CASSLVPTSGGTDTQYF.

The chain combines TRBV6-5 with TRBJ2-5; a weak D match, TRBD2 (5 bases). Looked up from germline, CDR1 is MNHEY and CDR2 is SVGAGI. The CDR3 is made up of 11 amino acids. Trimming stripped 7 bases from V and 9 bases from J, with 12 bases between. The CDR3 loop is CASTGVGAQYF. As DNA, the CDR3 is TGTGCCAGCACCGGGGTCGGGGCCCAGTACTTC.

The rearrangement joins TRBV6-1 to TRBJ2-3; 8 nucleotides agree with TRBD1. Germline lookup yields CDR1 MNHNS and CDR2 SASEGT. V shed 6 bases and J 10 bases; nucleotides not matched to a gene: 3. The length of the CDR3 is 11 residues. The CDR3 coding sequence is TGTGCCAGCAGGGCACAGGGGGCGCAGTATTTT. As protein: CASRAQGAQYF.

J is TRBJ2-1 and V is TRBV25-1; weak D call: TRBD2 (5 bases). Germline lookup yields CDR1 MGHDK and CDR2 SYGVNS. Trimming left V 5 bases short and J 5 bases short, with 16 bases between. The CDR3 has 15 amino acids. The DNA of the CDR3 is TGTGCCAGCAGTTTTGGGAGTCCATCGCACAATGAGCAGTTCTTC. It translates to CASSFGSPSHNEQFF.

The CDR3: CAWGTGGVHEQYF. For the CDR3, the DNA is TGTGCCTGGGGGACAGGAGGGGTCCACGAGCAGTACTTC. V and J are TRBV30 and TRBJ2-7; 8 bases agree with TRBD1. The CDR3 is 13 amino acids. The trim removed 5 bases at V and 5 bases at J, leaving 8 bases unmatched. CDR1 and CDR2 (germline): GTSNPN, SVGIG (reference sequence).

CDR3 DNA sequence: TGTGCCTGGAGTGTATCCTTCAACACTGAAGCTTTCTTT. It yields the protein CAWSVSFNTEAFF. The rearrangement joins TRBV30 to TRBJ1-1; D is undetermined. The ends were cut back, 0 bases at V and 2 bases at J, with 7 bases in the middle. From germline, CDR1 is GTSNPN and CDR2 SVGIG (reference sequence). The CDR3 consists of 13 residues.

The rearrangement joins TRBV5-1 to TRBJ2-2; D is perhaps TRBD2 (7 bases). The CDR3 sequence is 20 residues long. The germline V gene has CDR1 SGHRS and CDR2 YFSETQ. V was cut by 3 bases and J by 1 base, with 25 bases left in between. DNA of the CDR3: TGCGCCAGCAGCTCACGAAATTTCGGACCGGGGGGCCTGAACACCGGGGAGCTGTTTTTT. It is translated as CASSSRNFGPGGLNTGELFF.

DNA of the CDR3: TGTGCCAGCAGCTTTTCCGGGGGGGCCTATGGCTACACCTTC. Translating gives CASSFSGGAYGYTF. The chain links TRBV11-2 to TRBJ1-2; D perhaps matches TRBD1 (6 bases). There are 14 residues in the CDR3. Germline V gives CDR1 SGHAT, CDR2 FQNNGV. Trimming pared 3 bases from V and 4 bases from J, leaving 12 bases between.

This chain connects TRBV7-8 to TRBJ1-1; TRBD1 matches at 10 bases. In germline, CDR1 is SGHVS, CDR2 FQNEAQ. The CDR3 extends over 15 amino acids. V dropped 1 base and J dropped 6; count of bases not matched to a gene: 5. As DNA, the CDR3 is TGTGCCAGCAGCTTAGGTCGACAGGGGGCGTCTGAAGCTTTCTTT. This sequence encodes CASSLGRQGASEAFF. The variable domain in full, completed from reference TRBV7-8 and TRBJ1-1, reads GAGVSQSPRYKVAKRGQDVALRCDPISGHVSLFWYQQALGQGPEFLTYFQNEAQLDKSGLPSDRFFAERPEGSVSTLKIQRTQQEDSAVYLCASSLGRQGASEAFFGQGTRLTVV.

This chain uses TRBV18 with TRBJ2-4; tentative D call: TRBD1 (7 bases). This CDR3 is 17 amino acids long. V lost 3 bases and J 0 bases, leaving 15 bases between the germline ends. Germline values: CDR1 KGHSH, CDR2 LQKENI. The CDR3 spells CASSPTGPGVAKNIQYF. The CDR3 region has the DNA TGTGCCAGCTCACCGACAGGGCCGGGGGTAGCCAAAAACATTCAGTACTTC.

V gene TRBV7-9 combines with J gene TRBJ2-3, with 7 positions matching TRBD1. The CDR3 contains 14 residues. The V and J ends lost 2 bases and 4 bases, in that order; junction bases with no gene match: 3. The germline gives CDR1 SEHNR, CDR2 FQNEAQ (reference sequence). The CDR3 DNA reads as TGTGCCAGCAGCTTACAGGGGGTTGCAGATACGCAGTATTTT. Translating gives CASSLQGVADTQYF. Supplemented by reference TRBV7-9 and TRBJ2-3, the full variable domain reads DTGVSQNPRHKITKRGQNVTFRCDPISEHNRLYWYRQTLGQGPEFLTYFQNEAQLEKSRLLSDRFSAERPKGSFSTLEIQRTEQGDSAMYLCASSLQGVADTQYFGPGTRLTVL.

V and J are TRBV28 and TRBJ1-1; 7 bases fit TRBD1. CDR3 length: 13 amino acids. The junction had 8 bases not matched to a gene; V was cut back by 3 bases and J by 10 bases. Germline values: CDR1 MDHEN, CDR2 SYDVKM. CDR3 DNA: TGTGCCAGCAGTTTCCTTAGACAGGGCTTAGCTTTCTTT. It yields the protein CASSFLRQGLAFF.

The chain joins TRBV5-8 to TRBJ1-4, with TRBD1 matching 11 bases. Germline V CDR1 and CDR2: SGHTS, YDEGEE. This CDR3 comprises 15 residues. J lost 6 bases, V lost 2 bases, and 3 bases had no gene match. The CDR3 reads CASSLGQGADEKLFF. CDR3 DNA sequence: TGTGCCAGCAGCTTAGGACAGGGGGCGGATGAAAAACTGTTTTTT.

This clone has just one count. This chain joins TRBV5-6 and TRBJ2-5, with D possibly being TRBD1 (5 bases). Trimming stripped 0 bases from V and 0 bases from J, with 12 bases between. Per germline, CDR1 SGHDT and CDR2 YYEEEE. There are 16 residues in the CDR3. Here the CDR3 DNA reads TGTGCCAGCAGCTTGGGGACACACCCCGACCAAGAGACCCAGTACTTC. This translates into CASSLGTHPDQETQYF.

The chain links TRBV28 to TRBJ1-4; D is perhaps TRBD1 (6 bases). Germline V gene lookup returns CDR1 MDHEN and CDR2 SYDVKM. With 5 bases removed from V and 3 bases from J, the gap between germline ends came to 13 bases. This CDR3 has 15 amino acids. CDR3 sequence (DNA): TGTGCCAGCAGTCCTACAGGGAAGTCTAATGAAAAACTGTTTTTT. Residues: CASSPTGKSNEKLFF.

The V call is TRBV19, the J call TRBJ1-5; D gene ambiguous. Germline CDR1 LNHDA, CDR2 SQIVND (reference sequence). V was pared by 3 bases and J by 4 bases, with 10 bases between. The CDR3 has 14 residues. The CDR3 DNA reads TGTGCCAGTAGTATTTGGCTCAGAAATCAGCCCCAGCATTTT. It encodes CASSIWLRNQPQHF.

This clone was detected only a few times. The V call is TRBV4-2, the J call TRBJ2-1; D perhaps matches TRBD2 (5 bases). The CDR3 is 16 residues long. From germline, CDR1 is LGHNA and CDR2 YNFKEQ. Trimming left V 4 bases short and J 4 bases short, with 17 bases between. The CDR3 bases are TGTGCCAGCAGCCTGGAGAGGGCCCATCTTTACAATGAGCAGTTCTTC. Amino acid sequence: CASSLERAHLYNEQFF.

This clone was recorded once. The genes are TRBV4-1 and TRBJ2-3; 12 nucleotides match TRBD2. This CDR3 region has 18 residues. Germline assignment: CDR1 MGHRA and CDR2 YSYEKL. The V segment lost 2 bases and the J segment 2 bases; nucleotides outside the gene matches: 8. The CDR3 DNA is TGCGCCAGCAGCCAACCCCACGGACTAGCGGGGACCACAGATACGCAGTATTTT. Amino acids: CASSQPHGLAGTTDTQYF.

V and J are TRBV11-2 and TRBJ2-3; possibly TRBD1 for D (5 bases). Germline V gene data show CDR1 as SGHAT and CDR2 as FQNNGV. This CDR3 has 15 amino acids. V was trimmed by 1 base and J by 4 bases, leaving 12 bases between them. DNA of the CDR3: TGTGCCAGCAGCTTAGTAAGGGGTAGGGCAGATACGCAGTATTTT. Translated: CASSLVRGRADTQYF.